A single sample is the source of the 6 T cell receptor beta chains below, sequenced in a study of cytomegalovirus exposure and HLA in healthy donors. Measured with immunoSEQ multiplex PCR; TCRdb has only the in-frame clones, and not every one. This table holds around 120,000 clones, 70% to 90% found once. Input material: PBMCs. These receptors were collected from a young man in good health and CMV-seropositive.

The chain employs TRBV10-3 and TRBJ1-1; tentative D call: TRBD1 (5 bases). This CDR3 is 13 amino acids long. Germline V CDR1 and CDR2: ENHRY, SYGVKD. The ends were cut back, 10 bases at V and 0 bases at J, with 12 bases in the middle. The CDR3 DNA reads TGTGCCAGTGCGGGGGGACTGAACACTGAAGCTTTCTTT. This sequence encodes CASAGGLNTEAFF.

This chain connects TRBV7-2 to TRBJ1-6; the D gene is possibly TRBD1 (6 bases). The germline V and J ends were trimmed by 3 bases and 9 bases, with 15 bases remaining between them. The CDR3 is 15 residues long. Germline V gene data show CDR1 as SGHTA and CDR2 as FQGNSA. CDR3 DNA: TGTGCCAGCAGCTTGCGGGGGGGCCAGGGTTCACCCCTCCACTTT. This codes for CASSLRGGQGSPLHF. Combining the CDR3 with reference TRBV7-2 and TRBJ1-6 gives the whole variable domain GAGVSQSPSNKVTEKGKDVELRCDPISGHTALYWYRQSLGQGLEFLIYFQGNSAPDKSGLPSDRFSAERTGGSVSTLTIQRTQQEDSAVYLCASSLRGGQGSPLHFGNGTRLTVT.

This clone has more than one count but fewer than ten. The V call is TRBV7-9, the J call TRBJ1-1; TRBD1 agrees at 8 bases. Looked up from germline, CDR1 is SEHNR and CDR2 is FQNEAQ (reference sequence). V trimming: 5 bases; J trimming: 5 bases; junction bases outside the gene matches: 4. The CDR3 consists of 13 residues. The CDR3 reads CASSGQGGTEAFF. For the CDR3, the DNA is TGTGCCAGCAGCGGACAGGGTGGTACTGAAGCTTTCTTT.

V gene TRBV19 combines with J gene TRBJ2-1, with D maybe TRBD2 (6 bases). Trimming took 1 base from V and 4 from J, leaving 14 bases between them. This CDR3 is built from 16 residues. Germline V gene data show CDR1 as LNHDA and CDR2 as SQIVND (reference sequence). The CDR3 coding sequence is TGTGCCAGTAGTATAGGGGGGGAGCCTTCTTACAATGAGCAGTTCTTC. Translated: CASSIGGEPSYNEQFF.

Written as DNA, the CDR3 is TGCAGCGTTGGAAATGGGGACAGGGTTAGCGATGGCTACACCTTC. Residues: CSVGNGDRVSDGYTF. The V gene is TRBV29-1, the J gene TRBJ1-2; the match to TRBD1 covers 9 bases. The J segment lost 6 bases and the V segment lost 4 bases, leaving 12 bases of the junction unmatched. Germline-derived CDR1 and CDR2 are SQVTM and ANQGSEA. This CDR3 has 15 residues.

The chain combines TRBV5-1 with TRBJ1-6; 8 bases are shared with TRBD1. Germline V gives CDR1 SGHRS, CDR2 YFSETQ. V lost 1 base and J lost 7; bases outside the gene matches: 1. The CDR3 loop spans 14 amino acids. In DNA, the CDR3 is TGCGCCAGCAGCTTGTCAGGGGGCAATTCACCCCTCCACTTT. Translated: CASSLSGGNSPLHF.